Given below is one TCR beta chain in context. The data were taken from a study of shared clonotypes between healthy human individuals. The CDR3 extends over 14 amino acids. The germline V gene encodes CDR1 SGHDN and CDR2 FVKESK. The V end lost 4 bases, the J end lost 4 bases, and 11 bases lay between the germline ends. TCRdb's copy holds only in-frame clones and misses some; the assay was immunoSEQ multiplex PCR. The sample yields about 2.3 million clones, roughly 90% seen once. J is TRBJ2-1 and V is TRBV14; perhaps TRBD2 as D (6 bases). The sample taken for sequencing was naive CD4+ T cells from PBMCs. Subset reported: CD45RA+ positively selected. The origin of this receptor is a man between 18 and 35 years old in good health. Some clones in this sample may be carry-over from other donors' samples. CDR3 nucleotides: TGTGCCAGCAGCCCGCGGGACGGGTACAATGAGCAGTTCTTC. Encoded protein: CASSPRDGYNEQFF.